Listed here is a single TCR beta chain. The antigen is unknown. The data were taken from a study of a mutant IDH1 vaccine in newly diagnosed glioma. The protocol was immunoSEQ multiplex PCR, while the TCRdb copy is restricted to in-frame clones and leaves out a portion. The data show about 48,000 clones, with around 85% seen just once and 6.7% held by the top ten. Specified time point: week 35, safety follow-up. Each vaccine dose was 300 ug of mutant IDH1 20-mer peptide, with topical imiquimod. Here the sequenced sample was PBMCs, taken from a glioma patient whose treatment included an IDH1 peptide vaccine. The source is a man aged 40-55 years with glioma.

CDR3 DNA sequence: TGTGCCAGCAGTTGGGACAGGGGAGCGACTGGAAACACCATATATTTT. Its translation: CASSWDRGATGNTIYF. The chain carries TRBV2 and TRBJ1-3; TRBD1 matches 10 bases. The CDR3 extends over 16 amino acids. Germline V gene data show CDR1 as SNHLY and CDR2 as FYNNEI. Germline trimming cut 5 bases from V and 2 bases from J; bases unmatched to any gene: 6.